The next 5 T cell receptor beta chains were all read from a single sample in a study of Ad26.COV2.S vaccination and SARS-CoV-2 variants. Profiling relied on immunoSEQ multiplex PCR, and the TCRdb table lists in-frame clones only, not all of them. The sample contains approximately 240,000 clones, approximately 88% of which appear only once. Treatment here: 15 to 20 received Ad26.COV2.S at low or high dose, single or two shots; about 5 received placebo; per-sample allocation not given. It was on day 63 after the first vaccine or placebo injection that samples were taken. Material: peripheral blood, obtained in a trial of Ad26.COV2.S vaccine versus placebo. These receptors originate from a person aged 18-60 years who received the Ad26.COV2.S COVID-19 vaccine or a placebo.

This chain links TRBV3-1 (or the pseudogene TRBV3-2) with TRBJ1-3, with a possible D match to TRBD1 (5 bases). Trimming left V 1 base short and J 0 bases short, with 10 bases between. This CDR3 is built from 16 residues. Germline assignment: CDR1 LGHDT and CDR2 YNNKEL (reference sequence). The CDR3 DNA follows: TGTGCCAGCAGCCAAGTGGGGCGAGTCTCTGGAAACACCATATATTTT. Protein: CASSQVGRVSGNTIYF.

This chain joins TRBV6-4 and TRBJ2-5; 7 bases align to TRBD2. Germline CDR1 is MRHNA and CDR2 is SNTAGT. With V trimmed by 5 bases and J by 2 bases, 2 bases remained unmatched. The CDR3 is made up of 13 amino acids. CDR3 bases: TGTGCCAGCAGTCCTAGCGGACAAGAGACCCAGTACTTC. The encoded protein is CASSPSGQETQYF.

CDR3 loop: CASGLGGNEQFF. CDR3 sequence (DNA): TGTGCCAGTGGCCTTGGTGGTAATGAGCAGTTCTTC. This sequence joins TRBV27 and TRBJ2-1; D gene unclear. In germline, CDR1 is MNHEY, CDR2 SMNVEV (reference sequence). The CDR3 loop spans 12 amino acids. V lost 9 bases, J lost 7 bases, and 13 bases lay in between.

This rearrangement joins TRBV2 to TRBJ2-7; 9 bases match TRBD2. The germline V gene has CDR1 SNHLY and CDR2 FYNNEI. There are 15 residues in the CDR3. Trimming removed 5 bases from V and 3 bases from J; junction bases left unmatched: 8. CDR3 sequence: CASSLQAGGGYEQYF. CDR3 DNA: TGTGCCAGCAGTCTACAAGCGGGGGGCGGCTACGAGCAGTACTTC.

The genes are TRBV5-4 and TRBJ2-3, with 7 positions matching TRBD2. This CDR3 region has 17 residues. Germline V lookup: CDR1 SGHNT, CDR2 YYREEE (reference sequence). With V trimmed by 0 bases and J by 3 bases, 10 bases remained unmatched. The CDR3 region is CASSLAGWRERTDTQYF. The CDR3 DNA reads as TGTGCCAGCAGCTTGGCCGGGTGGCGGGAGAGGACAGATACGCAGTATTTT.